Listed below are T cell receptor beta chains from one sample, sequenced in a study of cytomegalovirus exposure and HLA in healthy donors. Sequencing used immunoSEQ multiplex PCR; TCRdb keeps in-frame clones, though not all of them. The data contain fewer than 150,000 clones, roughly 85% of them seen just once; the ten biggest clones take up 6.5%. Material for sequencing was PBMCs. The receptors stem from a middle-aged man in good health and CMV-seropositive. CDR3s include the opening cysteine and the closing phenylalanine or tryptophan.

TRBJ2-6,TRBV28,CASSNGLAGAGANVLTF
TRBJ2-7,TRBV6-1,CASSEAGTESYEQYF
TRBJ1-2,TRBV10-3,CAISEGPAGGNYGYTF
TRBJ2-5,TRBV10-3,CAISESGREGTQYF
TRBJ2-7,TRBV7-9,CASSASGGTYEQYF
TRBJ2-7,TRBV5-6,CASSLDSPYEQYF
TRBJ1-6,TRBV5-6,CASSLESSYNSPLHF
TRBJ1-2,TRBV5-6,CASSLVVQGHRGYTF
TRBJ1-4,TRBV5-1,CASRSRQGANEKLFF
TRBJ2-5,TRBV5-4,CASSWGTSGQETQYF
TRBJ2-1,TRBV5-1,CASSLRTSGRVISYNEQFF
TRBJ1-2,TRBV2,CASRPYGYGYTF
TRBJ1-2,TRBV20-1,CSADRGGYTF
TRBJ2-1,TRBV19,CASSSRLGHTYNEQFF
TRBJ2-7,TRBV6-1,CASRGTPYEQYF
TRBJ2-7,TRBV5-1,CASSSGSITDEQYF
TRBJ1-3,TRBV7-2,CASSRGTGGNTIYF
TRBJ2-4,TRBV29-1,CSVSKGGSAKNIQYF
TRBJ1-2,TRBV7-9,CASSFRTAGYGYTF
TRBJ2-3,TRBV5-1,CASSLRQGADTQYF
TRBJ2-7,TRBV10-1,CASSETAGDYEQYF
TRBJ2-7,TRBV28,CASSLTGTGSYEQYF
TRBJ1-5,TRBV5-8,CASRDRLNQPQHF
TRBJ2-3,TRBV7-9,CASSTEVAGGSTDTQYF
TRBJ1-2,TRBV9,CASSEGDGSFYGYTF
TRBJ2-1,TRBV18,CASSPTVGYNEQFF
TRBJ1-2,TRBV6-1,CASSGTVNYGYTF
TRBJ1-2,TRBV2,CANDRQGGYTF
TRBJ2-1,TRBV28,CATWRTGRGTEQFF
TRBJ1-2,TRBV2,CASHGTVRHGYTF
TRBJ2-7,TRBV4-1,CASSQDHGQGDREQYF
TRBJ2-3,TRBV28,CASSPSGVAGVRADTQYF
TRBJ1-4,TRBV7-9,CASSFLVGGRLNEKLFF
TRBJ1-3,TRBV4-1,CASSLRTGTYTIYF